This T cell receptor beta chain was recovered during a study of blood T cell repertoires in COVID-19. Study-level background: T cells, B-cell-depleted T cells, or PBMCs supplied cDNA or gDNA.

Trimming cost V 4 bases and J 5 bases; bases outside gene matches: 9. The V gene's germline CDR1 is SGHRS and CDR2 YFSETQ. The CDR3 is 15 amino acids. Original methodology: Cell counts per sample came from amplifying reference gene primers. Measured with immunoSEQ multiplex PCR; TCRdb has only the in-frame clones, and not every one. The DNA was the basis for D and trimming; V, J and clone size are from that table. The sample consists of nearly 400,000 clones, around nine tenths of them appearing once. Participants spanned ages about 18 to 95 years and resided in roughly 26 US areas. The sequencing sample was made of PBMCs or T cells enriched from blood (not recorded which). The gene calls are TRBV5-1 and TRBJ1-1, with 9 nucleotides matching TRBD1. This TCR was recovered from a woman aged 25 to 39 who had recovered from COVID-19. CDR3 in DNA: TGCGCCAGCAGCCCTAACAGGGGGCCGGGGACTGAAGCTTTCTTT. Encoded protein: CASSPNRGPGTEAFF.